These T cell receptor beta chains were read from a single sample in a study of T cell responses to AZD1222 COVID-19 vaccine. Sequencing was performed with immunoSEQ multiplex PCR; in TCRdb, only in-frame clones are kept and a portion is missing. This sample has over 120,000 clones, with 90% to 95% found just once. The sample consisted of peripheral blood, taken on day 0 of AZD1222 vaccination. The receptors derive from an adult in good health. The CDR3 runs from the conserved cysteine through the conserved F or W. The D gene is left open where the match is weak. Some rows mark clone size as missing; the rest say once, few, many or name a class of expanded clone.

size	V	J	D	CDR3	DNA
.	TRBV5-4	TRBJ1-2	.	CASSLRGASGYTF	TGTGCCAGCAGCTTGCGGGGGGCAAGTGGCTACACCTTC
.	TRBV2	TRBJ2-2	.	CASNEGSGELFF	TGTGCCAGCAATGAGGGATCCGGGGAGCTGTTTTTT
.	TRBV3-1/TRBV3-2	TRBJ2-2	TRBD2	CASSRFGTSGTGELFF	TGTGCCAGCAGCCGATTCGGGACTAGCGGGACCGGGGAGCTGTTTTTT
.	TRBV12-5	TRBJ1-2	.	CASGSTVNYGYTF	TGTGCTAGTGGTTCAACGGTTAACTATGGCTACACCTTC
few	TRBV25-1	TRBJ2-3	TRBD1	CASSEYKTGGATDTQYF	TGTGCCAGCAGTGAATATAAGACAGGGGGCGCAACTGATACGCAGTATTTT
.	TRBV5-1	TRBJ2-7	TRBD1	CASSVEGQGSYEQYF	TGCGCCAGCAGCGTTGAGGGACAGGGGTCCTACGAGCAGTACTTC
.	TRBV5-8	TRBJ2-3	TRBD2	CASSLRGSGGPFDTQYF	TGTGCCAGCAGCCTCCGTGGTAGCGGGGGCCCTTTTGATACGCAGTATTTT
.	TRBV27	TRBJ1-6	TRBD1	CASSQGGILLNSPLHF	TGTGCCAGCAGTCAGGGGGGGATCCTTTTAAATTCACCCCTCCACTTT
.	TRBV5-5	TRBJ2-2	.	CASSLGGYANTGELFF	TGTGCCAGCAGCTTGGGTGGCTACGCGAACACCGGGGAGCTGTTTTTT
.	TRBV5-4	TRBJ2-7	TRBD2	CASSLGGWGGPDEQYF	TGTGCCAGCAGCTTGGGAGGTTGGGGAGGGCCAGACGAGCAGTACTTC
.	TRBV5-1	TRBJ2-1	TRBD1	CASRKGTGGYNEQFF	TGCGCCAGCAGGAAGGGGACAGGGGGCTACAATGAGCAGTTCTTC
.	TRBV6-5	TRBJ1-2	.	CASRGSYGYTF	TGTGCCAGTCGGGGTTCCTATGGCTACACCTTC
.	TRBV18	TRBJ2-2	TRBD2	CASSPYPTSGGPTGELFF	TGTGCCAGCTCACCCTACCCCACTAGCGGGGGCCCTACCGGGGAGCTGTTTTTT
.	TRBV27	TRBJ1-1	.	CASSFWGAVNTEAFF	TGTGCCAGCAGTTTTTGGGGAGCGGTGAACACTGAAGCTTTCTTT